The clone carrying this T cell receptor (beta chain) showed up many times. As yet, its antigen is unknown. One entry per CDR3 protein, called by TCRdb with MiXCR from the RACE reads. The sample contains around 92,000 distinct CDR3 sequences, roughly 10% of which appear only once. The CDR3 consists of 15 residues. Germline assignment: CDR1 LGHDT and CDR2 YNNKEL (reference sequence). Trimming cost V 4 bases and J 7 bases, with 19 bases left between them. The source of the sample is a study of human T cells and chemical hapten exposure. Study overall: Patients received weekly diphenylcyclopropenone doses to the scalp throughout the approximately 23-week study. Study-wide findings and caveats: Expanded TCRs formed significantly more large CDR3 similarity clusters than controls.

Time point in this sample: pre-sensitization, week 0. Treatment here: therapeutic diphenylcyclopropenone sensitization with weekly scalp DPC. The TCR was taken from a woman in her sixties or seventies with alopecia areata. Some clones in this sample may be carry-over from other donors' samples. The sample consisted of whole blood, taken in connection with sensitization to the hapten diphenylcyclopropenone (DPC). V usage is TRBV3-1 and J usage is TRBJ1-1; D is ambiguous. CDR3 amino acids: CASSLSGQVEDEAFF. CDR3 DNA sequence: TGTGCCAGCAGCCTCTCCGGCCAGGTCGAAGATGAAGCTTTCTTT.